Listed below are T cell receptor beta chains from one sample, sequenced in a study of CD8+ T cells in alopecia areata. Measured with immunoSEQ multiplex PCR; TCRdb has only the in-frame clones, and not every one. This table has 75,000 to 85,000 clones, roughly 66% appearing once. Sequencing was performed on CD8+ T cells sorted from blood, taken at week 24, from a patient treated with tofacitinib. These receptors came from a human donor with alopecia areata. The CDR3 runs from the conserved cysteine through the conserved F or W. The D gene is left open where the match is weak. Clone size is stated in some rows and not others, as once, few, many or a class when expanded.

j_call d_call v_call cdr3_length clone_size cdr3_nt cdr3_aa
TRBJ2-7 . TRBV7-9 15 few TGTGCCAGCAGCTTAGAGTTCCTGGGACAATACGAGCAGTACTTC CASSLEFLGQYEQYF
TRBJ2-6 . TRBV6-5 14 . TGTGCCAGCAGTCCCCAGACCGGGGCCAACGTCCTGACTTTC CASSPQTGANVLTF
TRBJ1-2 TRBD1 TRBV5-4 13 . TGTGCCAGCAGCTGGCAGGGGGACTATGGCTACACCTTC CASSWQGDYGYTF
TRBJ2-5 TRBD2 TRBV7-9 15 few TGTGCCAGCAGCCAAGAGGGGACTAGGGGGGAGACCCAGTACTTC CASSQEGTRGETQYF
TRBJ2-1 . TRBV4-1 16 . TGCGCCAGCAGCCAAGATACGACGGTCTCCTACAATGAGCAGTTCTTC CASSQDTTVSYNEQFF
TRBJ2-7 . TRBV13 17 . TGTGCCAGCAGCCTTAGTACCGTTACAGGGCCTTCCTACGAGCAGTACTTC CASSLSTVTGPSYEQYF
TRBJ2-7 . TRBV30 12 . TGTGCCTGGAGTACCGAATCCTACGAGCAGTACTTC CAWSTESYEQYF
TRBJ2-1 . TRBV14 16 . TGTGCCAGCAGCCAAGACGTAGGGAGCTCCTACAATGAGCAGTTCTTC CASSQDVGSSYNEQFF
TRBJ2-5 TRBD2 TRBV7-2 16 . TGTGCCAGCAGCTCGACTAGCGGGGGGGCCTTTGAGACCCAGTACTTC CASSSTSGGAFETQYF
TRBJ2-1 . TRBV5-1 14 . TGCGCCAGCAGCATGCGGGACGACGTAAATGAGCAGTTCTTC CASSMRDDVNEQFF
TRBJ2-2 TRBD2 TRBV28 14 few TGTGCCAGCGACCCTAGCGGCGGGGCCGGGGAGCTGTTTTTT CASDPSGGAGELFF
TRBJ2-3 TRBD2 TRBV7-9 18 . TGTGCCAGCAGCTTAAACACGGCGTTACGGGAGGCCACAGATACGCAGTATTTT CASSLNTALREATDTQYF
TRBJ1-5 . TRBV7-9 12 . TGTGCCAGCGATGACAGTTATCAGCCCCAGCATTTT CASDDSYQPQHF
TRBJ2-5 . TRBV4-3 16 . TGCGCCAGCAGCCAAGCCTTGCGGCCTAGAAGGGAGACCCAGTACTTC CASSQALRPRRETQYF
TRBJ1-5 . TRBV7-9 14 . TGTGCCAGCAGCTTAGCTGAGACAGTTCAGCCCCAGCATTTT CASSLAETVQPQHF
TRBJ1-1 . TRBV11-2 12 . TGTGCCAGCAGCTTAGGACGCCCTGAAGCTTTCTTT CASSLGRPEAFF
TRBJ1-5 . TRBV6-5 14 . TGTGCCAGCACCGATTTGGGTTCCAATCAGCCCCAGCATTTT CASTDLGSNQPQHF
TRBJ2-7 . TRBV28 14 . TGTGCCAGCGGGGGCAGGACAGTTTCCTACGAGCAGTACTTC CASGGRTVSYEQYF
TRBJ1-1 . TRBV4-1 13 . TGCGCCAGCAGCCAAATTGACAGCACTGAAGCTTTCTTT CASSQIDSTEAFF
TRBJ2-3 TRBD2 TRBV27 16 . TGTGCCAGCAGTTTGGGGACTATACGGCCATTGGATACGCAGTATTTT CASSLGTIRPLDTQYF
TRBJ2-3 . TRBV28 12 . TGTGCCAGCAGCCCATTTTCCGATACGCAGTATTTT CASSPFSDTQYF
TRBJ2-3 TRBD2 TRBV6-5 15 . TGTGCCAGCAAGGGACTAGCGGGATCCTCTGATACGCAGTATTTT CASKGLAGSSDTQYF
TRBJ1-2 TRBD1 TRBV7-3 16 few TGTGCCAGCAGCGGTGACCCCGGGACAGGGAACTATGGCTACACCTTC CASSGDPGTGNYGYTF
TRBJ2-1 . TRBV4-3 14 . TGCGCCAGCAGCCAAGGGGGATCCCACAATGAGCAGTTCTTC CASSQGGSHNEQFF
TRBJ2-7 . TRBV19 12 few TGTGCCAGTAGTGGGGGAGAAAACGAGCAGTACTTC CASSGGENEQYF
TRBJ2-7 TRBD2 TRBV7-9 15 . TGTGCCAGCAGCTTACTGGGAGGGAGCGACTACGAGCAGTACTTC CASSLLGGSDYEQYF
TRBJ2-7 . TRBV6-6 14 . TGTGCCAGCAGTCTCGATCTCTGGGATGCCGAGCAGTACTTC CASSLDLWDAEQYF
TRBJ1-2 . TRBV19 15 . TGTGCCAGTAGTATATCCGCAGCCGATTACTATGGCTACACCTTC CASSISAADYYGYTF
TRBJ2-7 . TRBV27 14 . TGTGCCAGCAGTCCCCCTTGGGGTTTCCACGAGCAGTACTTC CASSPPWGFHEQYF
TRBJ1-1 . TRBV6-5 11 . TGTGCCAGCAGGCAGGGTCCTGAAGCTTTCTTT CASRQGPEAFF
TRBJ2-3 . TRBV29-1 14 . TGCAGCGTCCTCAGACAGGACCGCACAGATACGCAGTATTTT CSVLRQDRTDTQYF
TRBJ2-1 . TRBV27 13 . TGTGCCAGCAGTCTGGGACTGGACAATGAGCAGTTCTTC CASSLGLDNEQFF
TRBJ2-7 TRBD1 TRBV5-1 15 . TGCGCCAGCAGCTTGGACAAGACAGGGATCTACGAGCAGTACTTC CASSLDKTGIYEQYF
TRBJ2-7 . TRBV27 12 . TGTGCCGTAGGGAAAGGGCTCTACGAGCAGTACTTC CAVGKGLYEQYF
TRBJ2-3 TRBD1 TRBV7-9 19 . TGTGCCAGCAGCTTTTTACTCGGTACCGGGACAGGGGGTTTGGATACGCAGTATTTT CASSFLLGTGTGGLDTQYF
TRBJ2-7 . TRBV29-1 11 few TGCAGCGTTGTCGACGGGTACGAGCAGTACTTC CSVVDGYEQYF
TRBJ2-1 . TRBV7-2 15 . TGTGCCAGCAGCTACGTCGAAACAGGGAGGAATGAGCAGTTCTTC CASSYVETGRNEQFF
TRBJ2-4 TRBD2 TRBV15 17 . TGTGCCACCAGCAGAGATTCGCTAGCGGGAGGGCGGGACATTCAGTACTTC CATSRDSLAGGRDIQYF
TRBJ1-5 TRBD1 TRBV27 15 . TGTGCCAGCAGCCTGACAGGGGGCCGCAATCAGCCCCAGCATTTT CASSLTGGRNQPQHF
TRBJ1-2 TRBD1 TRBV9 13 . TGTGCCAGCAGCGCAGACAGGGGCGGAGGCTACACCTTC CASSADRGGGYTF
TRBJ2-1 . TRBV7-8 15 few TGTGCCAGCAGCCAAGTGAGAGTAGAGCCCAATGAGCAGTTCTTC CASSQVRVEPNEQFF
TRBJ2-1 . TRBV5-1 15 few TGCGCCAGCAGCTCTACAGGTAGCTCCTACAATGAGCAGTTCTTC CASSSTGSSYNEQFF
TRBJ2-1 . TRBV28 14 few TGTGCCAGCAGTTTTCCGGGGGCCTACAATGAGCAGTTCTTC CASSFPGAYNEQFF
TRBJ2-5 . TRBV25-1 14 . TGTGCCAGCACCCAAGAGCAGGACGGGGAGACCCAGTACTTC CASTQEQDGETQYF
TRBJ2-7 TRBD2 TRBV27 16 . TGTGCCAGCAGCGTTCGGTTGACTAGCGGGTCCTACGAGCAGTACTTC CASSVRLTSGSYEQYF
TRBJ2-2 . TRBV25-1 14 . TGTGCCAGCAGTTCTTATGAGGCCACCGGGGAGCTGTTTTTT CASSSYEATGELFF